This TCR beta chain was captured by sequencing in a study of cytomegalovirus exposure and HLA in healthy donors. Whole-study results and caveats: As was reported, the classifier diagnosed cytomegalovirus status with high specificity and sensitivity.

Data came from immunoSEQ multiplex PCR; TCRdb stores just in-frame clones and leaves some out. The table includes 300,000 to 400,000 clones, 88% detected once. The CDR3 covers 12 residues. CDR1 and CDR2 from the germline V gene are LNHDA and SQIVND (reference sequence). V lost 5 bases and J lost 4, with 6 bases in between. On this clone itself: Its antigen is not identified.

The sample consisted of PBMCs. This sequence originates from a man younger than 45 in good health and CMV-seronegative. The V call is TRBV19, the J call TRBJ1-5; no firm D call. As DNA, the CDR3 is TGTGCCAGTAGTGCGTCGAATCAGCCCCAGCATTTT. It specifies CASSASNQPQHF.